A single sample gave rise to the 4 T cell receptor beta chains below, sequenced in a study of beta chain features in type 1 diabetes. The authors reverse transcribed all of the isolated RNA, so sequencing captured expressed TCRB transcripts. Method: immunoSEQ multiplex PCR; TCRdb's copy keeps in-frame clones and lacks some. This table has around 180,000 clones, 13% appearing once. The sample consisted of central memory CD4+ T cells from blood. Every receptor here comes from a woman between 18 and 30 years old in good health.

This clone was observed a few times. The chain carries TRBV30 and TRBJ1-2; no clear D gene. V was pared by 8 bases and J by 7 bases, with 20 bases between. The germline V gene has CDR1 GTSNPN and CDR2 SVGIG (reference sequence). This CDR3 region has 13 residues. CDR3 sequence: CAKAGFQTGGYTF. In DNA, the CDR3 is TGTGCCAAAGCGGGGTTCCAAACCGGTGGCTACACCTTC.

The chain joins TRBV4-1 to TRBJ2-1, with 7 bases fitting TRBD2. Germline V gene sequence: CDR1 MGHRA, CDR2 YSYEKL. The V gene end was trimmed by 1 base and the J gene end by 9 bases; junction bases not matched to a gene: 12. The CDR3 has 16 amino acids. In DNA, the CDR3 is TGCGCCAGCAGCCAAGTTCGCGGGAGTGAGGCGGGTGAGCAGTTCTTC. Its translation is CASSQVRGSEAGEQFF.

J is TRBJ2-5 and V is TRBV14, with D maybe TRBD2 (5 bases). The CDR3 has 13 amino acids. The V end was cut by 2 bases, the J end by 5 bases, with 9 bases between. Germline-derived CDR1 and CDR2 are SGHDN and FVKESK. The CDR3: CASSQYRGETQYF. In DNA form, the CDR3 reads TGTGCCAGCAGCCAATATCGCGGGGAGACCCAGTACTTC.

This clone was seen a few times. J is TRBJ1-1 and V is TRBV4-3; TRBD1 matches 9 bases. The CDR3 spans 14 residues. CDR1 is LGHNA, CDR2 YSLEER, per germline. V trimming: 4 bases; J trimming: 5 bases; junction bases outside the gene matches: 5. CDR3 amino acids: CASSRQGGGTEAFF. In DNA, the CDR3 is TGCGCCAGCAGCCGACAGGGGGGTGGAACTGAAGCTTTCTTT.